The 6 T cell receptor beta chains below all came from one sample that was sequenced in a study of early T cells in non-severe SARS-CoV-2 infection. MiXCR was run by TCRdb on the 5' RACE reads, yielding one entry per CDR3 protein. The sample lists about 33,000 distinct CDR3 sequences, 4.7% occurring once. The sequenced sample was whole blood. The origin of the receptors is an adult who was a healthcare worker with PCR-confirmed SARS-CoV-2 infection or an uninfected control (not recorded which).

This rearrangement joins TRBV5-1 to TRBJ2-5, with D possibly matching TRBD2 (5 bases). Trimming took 3 bases from V and 2 from J, leaving 11 bases between them. Germline assignment: CDR1 SGHRS and CDR2 YFSETQ. The CDR3 runs 14 residues. The CDR3 DNA reads TGCGCCAGCAGCTCTACGGGAATTCAAGAGACCCAGTACTTC. Translation: CASSSTGIQETQYF.

The table lists this clonotype with a few counts. The chain couples TRBV6-6 to TRBJ2-3, with 8 bases that match TRBD2. CDR1 and CDR2 (germline): MNHNY, SVGAGI (reference sequence). With V trimmed by 6 bases and J by 1 base, 6 bases remained unmatched. CDR3 length: 15 residues. The CDR3 protein is CASRLTSARTDTQYF. The CDR3 nucleotides are TGTGCCAGCAGACTGACTAGCGCTCGCACAGATACGCAGTATTTT.

This clonotype was observed a handful of times. J is TRBJ2-1 and V is TRBV5-4, with 11 bases matching TRBD1. The CDR3 covers 16 residues. Germline V gene sequence: CDR1 SGHNT, CDR2 YYREEE (reference sequence). After removal of 4 bases from V and 3 bases from J, the junction contained 6 bases not matched to a gene. The CDR3 nucleotides read TGTGCCAGCAGCACCGGACAGGGGGCGATCTACAATGAGCAGTTCTTC. Its translation is CASSTGQGAIYNEQFF.

The genes are TRBV2 and TRBJ2-7, with TRBD1 matching over 8 bases. Germline CDR1 is SNHLY and CDR2 is FYNNEI. This CDR3 has 14 amino acids. V lost 7 bases, J lost 2 bases, and 7 bases stayed unmatched. The CDR3 loop is CASTIDRGTYEQYF. For the CDR3, the DNA is TGTGCCAGCACAATTGACAGGGGAACCTACGAGCAGTACTTC.

The V call is TRBV30, the J call TRBJ1-2; possibly TRBD1 for D (5 bases). The CDR3 is made up of 12 amino acids. Germline CDR1 GTSNPN, CDR2 SVGIG (reference sequence). Trimming pared 0 bases from V and 5 bases from J, leaving 7 bases between. The CDR3 region has the DNA TGTGCCTGGAGTGTAAAGGGGTATGGCTACACCTTC. Its protein is CAWSVKGYGYTF.

V and J are TRBV5-4 and TRBJ1-1, with 10 bases that match TRBD1. Trimming took 3 bases from V and 1 from J; bases not matched to a gene: 3. This CDR3 contains 15 residues. The V gene's germline CDR1 is SGHNT and CDR2 YYREEE (reference sequence). The CDR3 DNA is TGTGCCAGCAGCTCGGGACAGGGGTGGAACACTGAAGCTTTCTTT. Residues: CASSSGQGWNTEAFF.